This record covers a single T cell receptor beta chain. This receptor's antigen is unknown. No qualities accompany the bases; no much larger clone lies one base away. This specimen comes from a study of blood T cells in healthy people across ages (dated by TCRdb to between 2014 and 2017). Turning to the overall study: Template switching captured roughly one uniquely barcoded TCR beta cDNA molecule per two T cells in model experiments. To avoid experimental bias, donors of different ages were spread randomly across the sequencing lanes. For two donors (one aged 18 to 29 and one aged 80 or older), the study analyzed two additional independent replicas of 1 million unique cDNA reads from the same blood draw. The donors were divided into four age groups: young (average around 15 years), middle-aged (about 40), aged (about 62) and long-lived (about 80). To track age-related changes in TCR beta repertoire diversity, the study relied on deep sequencing normalized with unique cDNA molecular identifiers.

The library relied on 5' RACE. Sequencing instrument: Illumina HiSeq 2500. The second PCR ran for about 7 to 11 cycles and used a J-beta primer mix along with a sample-barcoded 5' primer. A unique molecular identifier was introduced onto each TCR beta cDNA molecule by a template-switch 5' adaptor carrying 12 random nucleotides. Each sample yielded at least 2.5 million CDR3-containing paired-end reads. First-strand cDNA was synthesized from all RNA with the Mint cDNA synthesis kit, primed by a TRBC-specific oligonucleotide. After uracil-DNA glycosylase treatment, a first 18-cycle PCR used universal primers M1SS and BC2_uni_R on all cDNA. In the paper's pipeline: Each sample was normalized by randomly selecting 1 million high-quality reads, each carrying a distinct molecular identifier. Reads with shared molecular identifiers were discarded instead of being binned into consensus sequences. CDR3 identification, clonotype clustering and error correction used MiTCR with a Q25 quality threshold and the strictest error-elimination algorithm. A nonparametric unseen species model with Euler transformation was used to estimate lower-bound total TCR beta diversity. TCRdb handled the public reads itself, with Q25 trimming in fastp and clone calling in MiXCR, and kept productive beta chains. Each CDR3 protein appears once, grouped with its most common genes and DNA. TCRdb's processing, not the study's, gives the V and J calls here. The sample table contains over 1,200,000 distinct CDR3 sequences; only one count was recorded for roughly 60% of them. The biggest ten clones account for over 5.5% of the sample.

In the germline V gene, CDR1 corresponds to SGHRS and CDR2 to YFSETQ. From cysteine to phenylalanine, the CDR3 is 16 amino acids long. Just CDR3 DNA is preserved here, 48 bases in frame from base 1. Trimming takes 0 bases off V and 4 bases off J; junction bases not matched to a gene: 6. The donors were 40 or so Caucasian individuals from Russia, aged roughly 6 to 100 years, who were systemically healthy. Each donor gave roughly 11 milliliters of peripheral blood, drawn into EDTA-treated Vacutainer tubes. Ficoll-Paque density-gradient centrifugation was used to isolate PBMCs, with at least 7 million obtained per sample. Total RNA was extracted from PBMCs with Trizol reagent, with at least 6 micrograms obtained per sample. The percentages of naive CD45RAhigh/CD27high T cells were determined by flow cytometry on a PBMC aliquot from every donor. Results the study describes overall, beyond this receptor: Because profiling used bulk unsorted PBMCs, naive and antigen-experienced compartments could not be compared conclusively. Observed TCR beta diversity correlated strongly with the percentage of naive T cells measured by flow cytometry. Estimates of total diversity from one million sequenced T cells were regarded as lower bounds and underestimates. Because the CMV infection status of the donors was unknown, age-related changes in expanded clonotypes may potentially have been confounded. The long-lived group showed more naive CD4+ T cells, fewer expanded clones and increased TCR diversity than the aged group, suggesting age selection. As age increased, observed TCR beta diversity per million T cells dropped in a roughly linear way, and a significant reduction was already evident by age about 40.

The specimen was blood. The rearranged chain carries TRBV5-1 and TRBJ2-2, and 7 junctional nucleotides match TRBD2. This sequence was found in a man between 18 and 29 years old in good health. CDR3 protein: CASSLGTSAATGELFF. Here is the DNA: TGCGCCAGCAGCTTGGGGACTAGTGCGGCCACCGGGGAGCTGTTTTTT.